This entry lists 14 T cell receptor beta chains sequenced from one sample in a study of cytomegalovirus exposure and HLA in healthy donors. PCR was performed using 60 Vbeta and 13 Jbeta primers. Repertoires were generated with immunoSEQ multiplex PCR, while TCRdb's copy carries only in-frame clones and drops some. In the table there are over 200,000 clones, just over 75% of which are singletons. The sample consisted of PBMCs. The receptors stem from a woman between 55 and 75 years old in good health and CMV-seropositive.

The V call is TRBV6-1, the J call TRBJ2-3; 9 nucleotides agree with TRBD2. The V segment lost 2 bases and the J segment 6 bases; nucleotides outside the gene matches: 9. Germline values: CDR1 MNHNS, CDR2 SASEGT. The CDR3 loop spans 16 amino acids. Here the CDR3 reads CASSERASGKGDTQYF. The CDR3 bases are TGTGCCAGCAGTGAAAGGGCTAGCGGGAAAGGGGATACGCAGTATTTT.

V and J are TRBV5-1 and TRBJ1-2; no firm D call. Germline-derived CDR1 and CDR2 are SGHRS and YFSETQ. Trimming shortened V by 0 bases and J by 4 bases, and 10 bases separated the two germline ends. The CDR3 is 14 amino acids. This CDR3 is CASSLAGEGYGYTF. CDR3 coding DNA: TGCGCCAGCAGCTTGGCCGGGGAGGGCTATGGCTACACCTTC. The full variable domain, rest sourced from reference TRBV5-1 and TRBJ1-2, is KAGVTQTPRYLIKTRGQQVTLSCSPISGHRSVSWYQQTPGQGLQFLFEYFSETQRNKGNFPGRFSGRQFSNSRSEMNVSTLELGDSALYLCASSLAGEGYGYTFGSGTRLTVV.

On this clone: The junction shows a germline mismatch at one end, possibly a read error. V usage is TRBV9 and J usage is TRBJ1-1, with 9 bases identical to TRBD1. Germline V CDR1 and CDR2: SGDLS, YYNGEE. The CDR3 is 14 residues long. The CDR3 DNA is TGTGCCAGCAGCGTGACAGGGGGGGAGACTGGAGCTTTCTTT. This encodes CASSVTGGETGAFF.

The V and J genes are TRBV6-1 and TRBJ1-5, with 9 bases aligning to TRBD1. The junction had 4 bases not matched to a gene; V was cut back by 3 bases and J by 1 base. Germline CDR1 is MNHNS and CDR2 is SASEGT. This CDR3 spans 16 amino acids. CDR3 amino acids: CASSDEQGASNQPQHF. The CDR3 DNA reads TGTGCCAGCAGTGATGAACAGGGGGCCAGCAATCAGCCCCAGCATTTT.

This chain uses TRBV7-9 with TRBJ1-1; D unresolved. Deletions cut 5 bases from V and 5 bases from J, with 15 bases between. This CDR3 contains 14 residues. Germline V gene data show CDR1 as SEHNR and CDR2 as FQNEAQ (reference sequence). The CDR3 nucleotides are TGTGCCAGCAGCCCCACGGGCGGGCATACTGAAGCTTTCTTT. This codes for CASSPTGGHTEAFF.

This rearrangement joins TRBV9 to TRBJ1-1; D is unclear. V was cut by 0 bases and J by 0 bases, with 9 bases left in between. Germline CDR1 reads SGDLS; CDR2 reads YYNGEE. The CDR3 loop spans 15 amino acids. CDR3 protein: CASSVASGLNTEAFF. DNA for the CDR3: TGTGCCAGCAGCGTAGCTTCAGGATTGAACACTGAAGCTTTCTTT.

V and J are TRBV25-1 and TRBJ2-7; D unclear. Germline V CDR1 and CDR2: MGHDK, SYGVNS. V was cut by 8 bases and J by 2 bases, with 7 bases left in between. CDR3 length equals 11 residues. CDR3 DNA sequence: TGTGCCAGCCGCGCGACCTACGAGCAGTACTTC. Amino acids: CASRATYEQYF.

This sequence joins TRBV5-1 and TRBJ1-2; TRBD1 is a possible D gene (6 bases). Germline V gives CDR1 SGHRS, CDR2 YFSETQ. Trimming shortened V by 5 bases and J by 2 bases, and 16 bases separated the two germline ends. The CDR3 sequence is 15 residues long. CDR3 sequence (DNA): TGCGCCAGCAGAAGTGACCCAGGGGAAAACTATGGCTACACCTTC. Amino acid sequence: CASRSDPGENYGYTF.

The V call is TRBV5-4, the J call TRBJ1-1; 8 bases are shared with TRBD1. There are 15 residues in the CDR3. Germline V gene sequence: CDR1 SGHNT, CDR2 YYREEE (reference sequence). With 2 bases clipped from V and 2 bases from J, the junction kept 5 bases outside the gene matches. The CDR3 region has the DNA TGTGCCAGCAGCTTTTTAGGGACAGGAAACACTGAAGCTTTCTTT. It codes for CASSFLGTGNTEAFF.

In DNA form, the CDR3 reads TGTGCCAGCAGCCCGGGTGTAGTTTCGAACACTGAAGCTTTCTTT. Residues: CASSPGVVSNTEAFF. The chain combines TRBV5-4 with TRBJ1-1, with D uncertain. Germline lookup yields CDR1 SGHNT and CDR2 YYREEE (reference sequence). The CDR3 length is 15 residues. V gave up 4 bases and J gave up 1 base, with 14 bases separating them.

V is TRBV2 and J is TRBJ2-7; 8 bases align to TRBD2. With 6 bases clipped from V and 6 bases from J, the junction kept 10 bases outside the gene matches. From germline, CDR1 is SNHLY and CDR2 FYNNEI. The CDR3 contains 14 residues. CDR3 sequence (DNA): TGTGCCAGCAGCGCTAGGCCGACTAGCGCCGAGCAGTACTTC. Amino acid sequence: CASSARPTSAEQYF.

V gene TRBV15 combines with J gene TRBJ2-6; no reliable D call. The CDR3 is made up of 18 amino acids. Trimming took off 1 base at V and 0 bases at J, with 13 bases between the two ends. Germline assignment: CDR1 LNHNV and CDR2 YYDKDF (reference sequence). CDR3 sequence (DNA): TGTGCCACCAGCAGAGTTATTCCAGGCCTCTCTGGGGCCAACGTCCTGACTTTC. This translates into CATSRVIPGLSGANVLTF.

The chain has TRBV7-2 and TRBJ1-2; D might be TRBD1 (5 bases). The ends were cut back, 1 base at V and 8 bases at J, with 11 bases in the middle. The CDR3 covers 13 residues. CDR1 and CDR2 (germline): SGHTA, FQGNSA. The CDR3 DNA reads TGTGCCAGCAGCTTAGTGCGGGACCCCGGCTACACCTTC. It translates to CASSLVRDPGYTF. The variable domain in full, completed from reference TRBV7-2 and TRBJ1-2, reads GAGVSQSPSNKVTEKGKDVELRCDPISGHTALYWYRQSLGQGLEFLIYFQGNSAPDKSGLPSDRFSAERTGGSVSTLTIQRTQQEDSAVYLCASSLVRDPGYTFGSGTRLTVV.

This clone was counted a few times. This chain connects TRBV6-1 to TRBJ2-3; 7 bases map to TRBD1. In germline, CDR1 is MNHNS, CDR2 SASEGT. The CDR3 runs to 14 residues. V lost 8 bases to trimming and J lost 1 base; unmatched junction nucleotides: 6. CDR3 coding DNA: TGTGCCAGCGCCTTCCAGGGGGGCACAGATACGCAGTATTTT. Protein: CASAFQGGTDTQYF.